The 30 T cell receptor beta chains below were found in one sample sequenced in a study of beta chain features in type 1 diabetes. The authors reverse transcribed all of the isolated RNA, so sequencing captured expressed TCRB transcripts. Method: immunoSEQ multiplex PCR; TCRdb's copy keeps in-frame clones and lacks some. The table shows about 320,000 clones, with 12% to 15% occurring only once. Sequenced input: central memory CD4+ T cells from blood. Receptors were obtained from a man younger than 40 in good health.

V gene TRBV7-2 combines with J gene TRBJ2-1, with TRBD1 matching 10 bases. With V trimmed by 3 bases and J by 9 bases, 5 bases remained unmatched. In germline, CDR1 is SGHTA, CDR2 FQGNSA. This CDR3 is 14 amino acids long. This chain's CDR3 is CASSFDRGQREQFF. In DNA, the CDR3 is TGTGCCAGCAGCTTTGACAGGGGGCAACGTGAGCAGTTCTTC.

This clone was recorded many times. The gene calls are TRBV4-1 and TRBJ1-5, with D hard to call. V was pared by 5 bases and J by 6 bases, with 23 bases between. CDR3 length: 17 amino acids. Per germline, CDR1 MGHRA and CDR2 YSYEKL. CDR3: CASSFRASLSGIQPQHF. The CDR3 DNA reads as TGCGCCAGCAGCTTCCGGGCCTCTTTATCGGGGATTCAGCCCCAGCATTTT.

The chain recombines TRBV7-7 with TRBJ2-2; 9 bases agree with TRBD2. The CDR3 consists of 16 residues. V shed 1 base, J shed 7 bases, and the junction held 7 bases outside the gene matches. The germline gives CDR1 SSHAT, CDR2 FNYEAQ (reference sequence). CDR3 sequence reads: CASSLVSGRSSGELFF. For the CDR3, the DNA is TGTGCCAGCAGCTTAGTCAGCGGGAGGAGCAGCGGGGAGCTGTTTTTT.

This clone has a handful of counts. This rearrangement joins TRBV4-1 to TRBJ2-1; TRBD2 matches at 11 bases. J gave up 4 bases and V 1 base, and 0 bases lay outside the gene matches. The V gene's germline CDR1 is MGHRA and CDR2 YSYEKL. There are 15 residues in the CDR3. CDR3 bases: TGCGCCAGCAGCCAAGCTAGCGGGGGGTACAATGAGCAGTTCTTC. This sequence encodes CASSQASGGYNEQFF.

The V and J genes are TRBV18 and TRBJ2-3, with 11 bases matching TRBD2. V trimming: 4 bases; J trimming: 1 base; junction bases outside the gene matches: 1. From germline, CDR1 is KGHSH and CDR2 LQKENI. The CDR3 consists of 15 residues. Here the CDR3 DNA reads TGTGCCAGCTCACAACTAGCGGGAGGCACAGATACGCAGTATTTT. Translated: CASSQLAGGTDTQYF.

In this sample, this clone turned up a few times. J is TRBJ2-1 and V is TRBV11-3, with 9 bases matching TRBD1. CDR1 and CDR2 from the germline V gene are SGHNT and YENEEA. V shed 3 bases, J shed 2 bases, and the junction held 5 bases outside the gene matches. This CDR3 is built from 16 residues. This CDR3 is CASSFTGTGTYNEQFF. The CDR3 DNA reads as TGTGCCAGCAGCTTCACCGGGACAGGGACCTACAATGAGCAGTTCTTC.

The chain joins TRBV6-5 to TRBJ2-1; weak D call: TRBD2 (7 bases). Germline CDR1 is MNHEY and CDR2 is SVGAGI. The CDR3 spans 14 residues. V was pared by 6 bases and J by 6 bases, with 15 bases between. The CDR3 sequence: CASRQKGGINEQFF. In DNA form, the CDR3 reads TGTGCCAGCAGGCAAAAGGGGGGGATCAATGAGCAGTTCTTC.

Only a few counts were recorded for this clone. This chain joins TRBV7-9 and TRBJ2-5; D not certain. Per germline, CDR1 SEHNR and CDR2 FQNEAQ (reference sequence). CDR3 length: 14 residues. With 5 bases removed from V and 4 bases from J, the gap between germline ends came to 14 bases. The CDR3 protein is CASSPNSASETQYF. The CDR3 DNA reads as TGTGCCAGCAGCCCCAACTCAGCATCAGAGACCCAGTACTTC.

This clone was picked up a small number of times. The chain couples TRBV5-1 to TRBJ1-1; D gene uncertain. This CDR3 spans 14 amino acids. Germline V gene sequence: CDR1 SGHRS, CDR2 YFSETQ. Deletions cut 3 bases from V and 1 base from J, with 10 bases between. The CDR3 sequence: CASSYQSQNTEAFF. The CDR3 DNA follows: TGCGCCAGCAGCTATCAGAGCCAGAACACTGAAGCTTTCTTT.

Details on this clone: Possible read error: a much larger clone is one base away. V and J are TRBV21-1 and TRBJ1-1; the table names TRBD1, a call not compared with the DNA. TRBV21-1 is reported as a pseudogene. The CDR3 length is 13 residues. CDR3 in DNA: TGTGCCAGCACTAAGGGGGAGAACACTGAAGCTTTCTTT. Translated, it gives CASTKGENTEAFF.

The chain is built from TRBV25-1 and TRBJ1-1; D remains unclear. This CDR3 is 15 amino acids long. V lost 2 bases and J lost 1, with 11 bases in between. Germline V CDR1 and CDR2: MGHDK, SYGVNS. The CDR3 region is CASSETRTANTEAFF. CDR3 sequence (DNA): TGTGCCAGCAGTGAAACCCGGACGGCGAACACTGAAGCTTTCTTT.

The chain is built from TRBV10-3 and TRBJ2-3; D perhaps matches TRBD2 (6 bases). The CDR3 runs to 17 residues. Trimming shortened V by 0 bases and J by 2 bases, and 15 bases separated the two germline ends. Per the germline V gene, CDR1 is ENHRY and CDR2 is SYGVKD. The CDR3 sequence is CAISESRGGDSTDTQYF. The DNA of the CDR3 is TGTGCCATCAGTGAGTCGAGGGGCGGGGATTCCACAGATACGCAGTATTTT.

The chain links TRBV11-3 to TRBJ1-4; no clear D gene. This CDR3 region has 17 residues. Germline V lookup: CDR1 SGHNT, CDR2 YENEEA. The germline V and J ends were trimmed by 5 bases and 4 bases, with 20 bases remaining between them. In nucleotides, the CDR3 is TGTGCCAGCAGCCCCAATTCCGGGCCGCCGCGTAATGAAAAACTGTTTTTT. This translates into CASSPNSGPPRNEKLFF.

This clone was found a few times. The rearrangement links TRBV9 to TRBJ1-1; D uncertain. Germline CDR1 and CDR2: SGDLS and YYNGEE. V lost 1 base and J 11 bases, leaving 15 bases between the germline ends. The CDR3 contains 13 residues. CDR3 amino acids: CASSVRLGGRAFF. Written as DNA, the CDR3 is TGTGCCAGCAGCGTACGCTTGGGAGGTCGGGCTTTCTTT.

This chain links TRBV11-3 with TRBJ1-2; TRBD1 might be the D (5 bases). Germline CDR1 reads SGHNT; CDR2 reads YENEEA. The CDR3 loop spans 17 amino acids. V dropped 0 bases and J dropped 0 bases, with 14 bases sitting between them. In nucleotides, the CDR3 is TGTGCCAGCAGCTTAGACGGACAATCTTATACTAACTATGGCTACACCTTC. Residues: CASSLDGQSYTNYGYTF. The full variable domain, rest sourced from reference TRBV11-3 and TRBJ1-2, is EAGVVQSPRYKIIEKKQPVAFWCNPISGHNTLYWYLQNLGQGPELLIRYENEEAVDDSQLPKDRFSAERLKGVDSTLKIQPAELGDSAVYLCASSLDGQSYTNYGYTFGSGTRLTVV.

About this clone: This may be a read error, as it is one base from a much larger clone. The chain joins TRBV30 to TRBJ2-5, with 11 positions matching TRBD1. The CDR3 totals 14 residues. Germline V gives CDR1 GTSNPN, CDR2 SVGIG (reference sequence). V trimming: 8 bases; J trimming: 7 bases; junction bases outside the gene matches: 12. The CDR3, as DNA: TGTGCCAGTAGTATAGGACAGGGGGCTAGGACCCAGTACTTC. Translated, it gives CASSIGQGARTQYF.

The CDR3, as DNA: TGTGCCAGCAGCTTAGCCCCATGGGACGCTTGGAACGTC. This gives the protein CASSLAPWDAWNV. The chain uses TRBV7-2 and TRBJ2-7; D may match TRBD1 or TRBD2 (5 bases each). Germline values: CDR1 SGHTA, CDR2 FQGNSA. The CDR3 is 13 residues long.

In the case of this clone: Distinct nucleotide sequences in the sample also encode this CDR3. The chain uses TRBV11-2 and TRBJ2-4; D perhaps matches TRBD2 (6 bases). The V gene lost 5 bases and the J gene lost 0 bases, with 14 bases spanning the gap. The germline CDR1 and CDR2 sequences are SGHAT and FQNNGV. CDR3 size: 16 residues. The CDR3 DNA sequence: TGTGCCAGCAGCCTCGTGGGGGGACCAGCCAAAAACATTCAGTACTTC. It translates to CASSLVGGPAKNIQYF.

CDR3 loop: CATSAQGGARETQYF. The CDR3 DNA is TGTGCCACCAGCGCCCAGGGGGGGGCAAGGGAGACCCAGTACTTC. The chain recombines TRBV15 with TRBJ2-5; possibly TRBD1 or TRBD2 for D (7 bases each). V was trimmed by 5 bases and J by 5 bases, leaving 18 bases between them. The CDR3 runs to 15 residues. The germline gives CDR1 LNHNV, CDR2 YYDKDF (reference sequence).

This chain uses TRBV5-4 with TRBJ1-1; 7 bases map to TRBD1. With V trimmed by 0 bases and J by 2 bases, 7 bases remained unmatched. The CDR3 is made up of 16 amino acids. Germline CDR1 SGHNT, CDR2 YYREEE (reference sequence). The DNA for the CDR3 is TGTGCCAGCAGCTTGGGGAAGGGGGCCCTCAACACTGAAGCTTTCTTT. Translation gives CASSLGKGALNTEAFF.

This clone was counted at least ten times. The chain employs TRBV5-6 and TRBJ2-2, with unresolved D. This CDR3 is built from 15 residues. The V end lost 5 bases, the J end lost 3 bases, and 14 bases lay between the germline ends. CDR1 is SGHDT, CDR2 YYEEEE, per germline. For the CDR3, the DNA is TGTGCCAGCAGGCGGACCGTTCGATACACCGGGGAGCTGTTTTTT. Its translation is CASRRTVRYTGELFF.

The chain couples TRBV30 to TRBJ1-2, with TRBD1 as a possible D gene (6 bases). The germline V and J ends were trimmed by 5 bases and 8 bases, with 15 bases remaining between them. CDR3 size: 12 residues. The V gene's germline CDR1 is GTSNPN and CDR2 SVGIG (reference sequence). The CDR3 reads CAWDRQGFGYTF. In DNA, the CDR3 is TGTGCCTGGGACAGGCAAGGATTCGGCTACACCTTC.

The chain combines TRBV28 with TRBJ1-1, with 9 bases identical to TRBD1. Germline loops: CDR1 MDHEN, CDR2 SYDVKM. V shed 6 bases and J 0 bases; nucleotides not matched to a gene: 11. This CDR3 region has 17 residues. The CDR3: CASSPPPGQGMNTEAFF. The CDR3 DNA reads as TGTGCCAGCAGCCCCCCCCCGGGACAGGGTATGAACACTGAAGCTTTCTTT.

This clone was counted between two and nine times. The chain has TRBV9 and TRBJ1-3; no clear D gene. The CDR3 runs 14 residues. Germline V gene data show CDR1 as SGDLS and CDR2 as YYNGEE. The V end was cut by 0 bases, the J end by 0 bases, with 4 bases between. The DNA for the CDR3 is TGTGCCAGCAGCGTAGAACTCTCTGGAAACACCATATATTTT. It yields the protein CASSVELSGNTIYF.

The V call is TRBV6-1, the J call TRBJ2-7; TRBD1 matches at 9 bases. V lost 6 bases and J lost 7; bases outside the gene matches: 7. Per the germline V gene, CDR1 is MNHNS and CDR2 is SASEGT. The CDR3 totals 13 residues. CDR3 in amino acids: CASRDRGNWEQYV. Here the CDR3 DNA reads TGTGCCAGCAGGGACAGGGGCAACTGGGAGCAGTACGTC.

This clone was seen a few times. J is TRBJ2-1 and V is TRBV7-9; perhaps TRBD1 as D (6 bases). V shed 5 bases and J shed 6 bases, with 17 bases lying between them. The CDR3 length is 15 residues. Germline V gene data show CDR1 as SEHNR and CDR2 as FQNEAQ (reference sequence). Here the CDR3 DNA reads TGTGCCAGCAGCCTTGGGAACAGGGTCTTCAATGAGCAGTTCTTC. It yields the protein CASSLGNRVFNEQFF. The complete variable domain, with remaining parts taken from reference TRBV7-9 and TRBJ2-1, reads DTGVSQNPRHKITKRGQNVTFRCDPISEHNRLYWYRQTLGQGPEFLTYFQNEAQLEKSRLLSDRFSAERPKGSFSTLEIQRTEQGDSAMYLCASSLGNRVFNEQFFGPGTRLTVL.

This clone occurred many times. This sample also contains other DNA sequences that code for the same CDR3. For the CDR3, the DNA is TGTGCCAGCAGCTTGAATAGCGGGACCTACAATGAGCAGTTCTTC. Its translation is CASSLNSGTYNEQFF. This chain joins TRBV5-5 and TRBJ2-1, with 8 positions matching TRBD2. There are 15 residues in the CDR3. Looked up from germline, CDR1 is SGHKS and CDR2 is YYEKEE (reference sequence). V gave up 1 base and J gave up 2 bases; unmatched junction bases: 2.

This clone was seen once. V usage is TRBV27 and J usage is TRBJ2-7, with D perhaps being TRBD1 or TRBD2 (5 bases each). V lost 6 bases to trimming and J lost 7 bases, with 19 bases between them. Per the germline V gene, CDR1 is MNHEY and CDR2 is SMNVEV (reference sequence). The CDR3 is 14 amino acids. The CDR3, as DNA: TGTGCCAGCAGCTCCGGGACCAGGGTCGGGGAGCAGTACTTC. It encodes CASSSGTRVGEQYF.

V and J are TRBV5-6 and TRBJ2-3; D is unclear. The germline gives CDR1 SGHDT, CDR2 YYEEEE. V was clipped by 0 bases and J by 2 bases, with 7 bases between them. The CDR3 spans 14 residues. The CDR3 loop reads CASSLGLDTDTQYF. CDR3 sequence (DNA): TGTGCCAGCAGCTTGGGGTTAGACACAGATACGCAGTATTTT.

The chain combines TRBV11-3 with TRBJ2-3, with unresolved D. The CDR3 contains 13 residues. Looked up from germline, CDR1 is SGHNT and CDR2 is YENEEA. V lost 5 bases, J lost 1 base, and 7 bases lay in between. CDR3 sequence: CASSTDRTDTQYF. As DNA, the CDR3 is TGTGCCAGCAGCACGGACCGCACAGATACGCAGTATTTT.